A single TCR beta chain is shown here with its context. The antigen is undetermined. The data were taken from a study of T cells in Graves' hyperthyroidism and ophthalmopathy. RNA transcripts provided the source from which TCR beta CDR3 regions were amplified. TCR CDR3 underwent first-round RT-PCR with the HTBI primer set. TCRdb reprocessed the multiplex PCR reads via MiXCR and lists one record per CDR3 protein. The sample contains 300,000 to 500,000 distinct CDR3 sequences, over 13% of which appear only once. Study conclusions and caveats: Classification by a 13 V-J model distinguished ophthalmopathy from stable hyperthyroidism. Appearing also in blood were most of the thyroid clonotypes expanded above 0.001.

Each person with ophthalmopathy scored at least 3 on the Clinical Activity Score, reached NOSPECS grade 4 or higher, and had been ill under 3 months. Diagnosing involved the use of clinical symptoms, serum thyroxine and TRAb, thyroid ultrasound and orbital computed tomography. The sequence was collected from a man aged 45-60 years with Graves' ophthalmopathy. The specimen sequenced was blood.

The CDR3 reads CASSQENRNEQYF. CDR3 sequence (DNA): TGCGCCAGCAGCCAAGAAAACAGGAACGAGCAGTACTTC. The chain couples TRBV4-1 to TRBJ2-7; D is perhaps TRBD1 (5 bases). Per the germline V gene, CDR1 is MGHRA and CDR2 is YSYEKL. Deletions cut 0 bases from V and 5 bases from J, with 8 bases between. The CDR3 totals 13 residues.